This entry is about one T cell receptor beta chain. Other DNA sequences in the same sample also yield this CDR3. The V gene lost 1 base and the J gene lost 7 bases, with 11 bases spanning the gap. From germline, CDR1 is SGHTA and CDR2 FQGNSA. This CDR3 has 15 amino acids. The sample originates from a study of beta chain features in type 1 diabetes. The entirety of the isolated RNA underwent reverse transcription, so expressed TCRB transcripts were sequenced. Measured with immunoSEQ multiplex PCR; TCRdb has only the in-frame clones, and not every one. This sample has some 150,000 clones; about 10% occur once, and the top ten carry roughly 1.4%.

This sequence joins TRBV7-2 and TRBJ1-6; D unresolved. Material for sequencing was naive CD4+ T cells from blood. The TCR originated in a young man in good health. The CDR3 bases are TGTGCCAGCAGCTTAGGCGCGGTCTCAAATTCACCCCTCCACTTT. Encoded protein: CASSLGAVSNSPLHF.